This TCR beta chain was captured by sequencing in a study of shared clonotypes between healthy human individuals. As for the study in general: Every donor yielded three CD4 naive, three CD4 memory, two CD8 naive and one CD8 memory plate.

In the case of this clone: What it binds is unknown.

The study, taken as a whole, reports: Only blood samples were collected, and tissue repertoires likely differ.

Trimming took 2 bases from V and 6 from J, leaving 14 bases between them. This CDR3 has 16 amino acids. From germline, CDR1 is SEHNR and CDR2 FQNEAQ (reference sequence). CD45RO negativity and positive selection for CCR7 defined naive CD8 cells, a population that excluded terminally differentiated effector memory CD45RA+ cells. In the source study's methods: ImmunoSEQ output held junction-only sequences without quality scores, so filtering differed. Data came from immunoSEQ multiplex PCR; TCRdb stores just in-frame clones and leaves some out. That table supplies the V and J calls and clone size; D and trimming were determined from the DNA. This sample has roughly 1,800,000 clones, with about 95% found just once.

V usage is TRBV7-9 and J usage is TRBJ2-6; D is possibly TRBD1 or TRBD2 (6 bases each). The receptor's source is a man aged 18 to 30 in good health. Material: naive CD8+ T cells sorted from blood. The CDR3 coding sequence is TGTGCCAGCAGCTTATCGGAGGGGGGCAAGGCCAACGTCCTGACTTTC. This codes for CASSLSEGGKANVLTF.